Shown below are 17 T cell receptor beta chains from a single sample sequenced in a study of blood T cells in healthy people across ages. For the second PCR, which ran for 7 to 11 cycles, a sample-barcoded 5' primer and a J-beta primer mix were used. Each CDR3 protein gets one entry after TCRdb re-called the 5' RACE reads with MiXCR. The repertoire holds about 1.8 million distinct CDR3 sequences, with around half as singletons. The sequencing input was blood. These receptors came from a woman aged 40 to 55 in good health.

The rearrangement joins TRBV6-5 to TRBJ2-1, with unresolved D. The length of the CDR3 is 14 residues. Germline V lookup: CDR1 MNHEY, CDR2 SVGAGI. Trimming stripped 6 bases from V and 0 bases from J, with 9 bases between. The CDR3 is CASRKESSYNEQFF. The CDR3 DNA sequence: TGTGCCAGCAGAAAGGAGAGCTCCTACAATGAGCAGTTCTTC.

In this sample, this clonotype turned up a few times. The CDR3 reads CASSNTPGRSTDTQYF. In DNA form, the CDR3 reads TGTGCCAGCAGTAATACACCGGGACGGAGCACAGATACGCAGTATTTT. V is TRBV7-2 and J is TRBJ2-3; D possibly uses TRBD1 or TRBD2 (5 bases each). Between the trimmed V and J ends, which lost 6 bases and 0 bases, there was a span of 16 bases. The CDR3 consists of 16 residues. Germline V CDR1 and CDR2: SGHTA, FQGNSA.

This chain links TRBV28 with TRBJ2-1; 13 bases match TRBD2. Trimming took 7 bases from V and 6 from J; bases not matched to a gene: 6. The germline V gene has CDR1 MDHEN and CDR2 SYDVKM. The CDR3 sequence is 15 residues long. CDR3 in amino acids: CASTSGTSGINEQFF. Written as DNA, the CDR3 is TGTGCCAGCACCTCTGGGACTAGCGGGATCAATGAGCAGTTCTTC.

The chain joins TRBV7-8 to TRBJ2-5, with 7 bases lining up with TRBD1. There are 16 residues in the CDR3. Germline lookup yields CDR1 SGHVS and CDR2 FQNEAQ. V was clipped by 5 bases and J by 3 bases; unmatched bases: 12. CDR3 bases: TGTGCCAGCAGCCAGATGGGACAGATGGGGAAAGAGACCCAGTACTTC. It encodes CASSQMGQMGKETQYF.

The chain employs TRBV4-2 and TRBJ2-1; 9 bases are shared with TRBD1. J lost 7 bases, V lost 0 bases, and 7 bases had no gene match. This CDR3 spans 16 amino acids. The germline V gene has CDR1 LGHNA and CDR2 YNFKEQ. As DNA, the CDR3 is TGTGCCAGCAGCCAAGATCCGGGGGACAGGGCTAATGAGCAGTTCTTC. Its protein product is CASSQDPGDRANEQFF.

This clonotype was counted between two and nine times. The chain employs TRBV7-2 and TRBJ1-2; D is perhaps TRBD1 (5 bases). Germline V gene data show CDR1 as SGHTA and CDR2 as FQGNSA. CDR3 size: 13 residues. V was cut by 4 bases and J by 4 bases, with 10 bases left in between. CDR3 sequence reads: CASSSRDVYGYTF. CDR3 coding DNA: TGTGCCAGCAGCTCCCGGGACGTCTATGGCTACACCTTC.

This clonotype has more than one count but fewer than ten. The chain links TRBV28 to TRBJ2-3; D gene ambiguous. Germline V gene data show CDR1 as MDHEN and CDR2 as SYDVKM. Trimming removed 3 bases from V and 7 bases from J, with 8 bases in between. The CDR3 extends over 12 amino acids. CDR3 protein: CASSFYRNTQYF. In DNA form, the CDR3 reads TGTGCCAGCAGTTTTTACCGGAATACGCAGTATTTT.

The V and J genes are TRBV5-1 and TRBJ2-5; 7 bases agree with TRBD2. This CDR3 is 17 amino acids long. V shed 0 bases and J 5 bases; nucleotides not matched to a gene: 13. From germline, CDR1 is SGHRS and CDR2 YFSETQ. The DNA for the CDR3 is TGCGCCAGCAGCTTGGCCGAGTGGACTAGATCTTGGGAGACCCAGTACTTC. Translation gives CASSLAEWTRSWETQYF.

This chain connects TRBV10-3 to TRBJ1-6; TRBD1 matches at 7 bases. Germline assignment: CDR1 ENHRY and CDR2 SYGVKD. The CDR3 is made up of 13 amino acids. With V trimmed by 8 bases and J by 3 bases, 1 base remained unmatched. The CDR3: CAIRDSYNSPLHF. The CDR3 DNA is TGTGCCATCCGGGACAGCTATAATTCACCCCTCCACTTT.

This clonotype has a handful of counts. This chain joins TRBV20-1 and TRBJ2-3; 7 positions match TRBD2. The germline gives CDR1 DFQATT, CDR2 SNEGSKA (reference sequence). The V and J ends lost 6 bases and 2 bases, in that order; junction bases with no gene match: 17. The CDR3 spans 17 residues. The DNA of the CDR3 is TGCAGTGCCTCGCTGGCTAGCGGAAGCCTTCCCACAGATACGCAGTATTTT. It encodes CSASLASGSLPTDTQYF.

In its sample, this clonotype was seen once. This chain links TRBV5-6 with TRBJ2-7, with 7 bases lining up with TRBD1. This CDR3 is built from 15 residues. V lost 3 bases and J lost 2; bases outside the gene matches: 8. CDR1 is SGHDT and CDR2 is YYEEEE in the germline V gene. The CDR3 nucleotides are TGTGCCAGCAGCTCGGGACAGAGATCCACCTACGAGCAGTACTTC. Its translation: CASSSGQRSTYEQYF.

This chain connects TRBV2 to TRBJ2-7; maybe TRBD1 (6 bases). V lost 7 bases, J lost 5 bases, and 12 bases lay in between. Germline V gene lookup returns CDR1 SNHLY and CDR2 FYNNEI. CDR3 size: 12 residues. For the CDR3, the DNA is TGTGCCAGCAACGCAGGGGCCCACGAGCAGTACTTC. Translation gives CASNAGAHEQYF.

There are a few counts of this clonotype. The genes are TRBV6-1 and TRBJ2-3; 9 bases agree with TRBD1. In germline, CDR1 is MNHNS, CDR2 SASEGT. The trim removed 4 bases at V and 3 bases at J, leaving 5 bases unmatched. CDR3 length equals 15 residues. The DNA of the CDR3 is TGTGCCAGCAGTGCCGGGACAGGGTGGACAGATACGCAGTATTTT. It translates to CASSAGTGWTDTQYF.

This chain joins TRBV7-3 and TRBJ2-1, with a tentative D call TRBD2 (6 bases). CDR3 length: 16 residues. CDR1 is SGHTA and CDR2 is FQGTGA in the germline V gene. Trimming left V 5 bases short and J 0 bases short, with 14 bases between. The CDR3, as DNA: TGTGCCAGCAGCCGCTCTAGCGCTAGCTCCTACAATGAGCAGTTCTTC. Translating it yields CASSRSSASSYNEQFF.

This clonotype has just a few counts. The CDR3 protein is CAISEDERSYEQYF. CDR3 DNA: TGTGCCATCAGTGAGGACGAGCGCTCCTACGAGCAGTACTTC. The chain joins TRBV10-3 to TRBJ2-7; no clear D gene. CDR1 and CDR2 from the germline V gene are ENHRY and SYGVKD. Trimming took 2 bases from V and 0 from J, leaving 8 bases between them. This CDR3 is built from 14 residues.

Details on this clonotype: One end of the junction fails to match germline, which may point to a read error. CDR3 region: CASSQGDRLFHF. For the CDR3, the DNA is TGTGCCAGCAGCCAAGGGGACAGGTTGTTCCACTTC. This chain connects TRBV4-2 to TRBJ2-7, with 8 bases lining up with TRBD1. Germline assignment: CDR1 LGHNA and CDR2 YNFKEQ. This CDR3 has 12 amino acids.

The table lists this clonotype with a few counts. J is TRBJ2-7 and V is TRBV27; maybe TRBD1 (6 bases). V dropped 4 bases and J dropped 4 bases, with 14 bases sitting between them. Germline V gives CDR1 MNHEY, CDR2 SMNVEV (reference sequence). The CDR3 runs to 14 residues. This chain's CDR3 is CASSSYRVGYEQYF. The CDR3 DNA follows: TGTGCCAGCAGTTCCTACAGGGTCGGGTACGAGCAGTACTTC.